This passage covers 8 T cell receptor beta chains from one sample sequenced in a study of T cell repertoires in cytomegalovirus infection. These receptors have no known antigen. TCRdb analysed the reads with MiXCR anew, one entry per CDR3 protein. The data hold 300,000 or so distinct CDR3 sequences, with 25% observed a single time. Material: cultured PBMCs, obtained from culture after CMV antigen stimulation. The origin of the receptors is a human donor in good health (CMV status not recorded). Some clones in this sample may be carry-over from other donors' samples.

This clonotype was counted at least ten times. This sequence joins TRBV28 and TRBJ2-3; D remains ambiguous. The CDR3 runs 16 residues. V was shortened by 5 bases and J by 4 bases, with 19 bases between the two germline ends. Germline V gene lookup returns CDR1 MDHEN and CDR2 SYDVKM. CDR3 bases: TGTGCCAGCAGTCCCCTGGCGGCCCCTGGGGCAGATACGCAGTATTTT. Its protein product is CASSPLAAPGADTQYF.

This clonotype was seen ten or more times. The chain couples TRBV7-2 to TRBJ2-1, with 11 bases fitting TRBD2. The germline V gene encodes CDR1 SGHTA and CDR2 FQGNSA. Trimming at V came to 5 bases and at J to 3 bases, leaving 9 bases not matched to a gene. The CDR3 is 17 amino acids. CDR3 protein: CASSLPTSGSIYNEQFF. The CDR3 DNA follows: TGTGCCAGCAGCCTGCCCACTAGCGGGAGTATCTACAATGAGCAGTTCTTC.

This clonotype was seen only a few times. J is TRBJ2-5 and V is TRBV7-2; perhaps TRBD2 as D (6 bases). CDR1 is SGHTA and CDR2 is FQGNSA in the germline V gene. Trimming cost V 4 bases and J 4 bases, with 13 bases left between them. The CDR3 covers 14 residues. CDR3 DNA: TGTGCCAGCAGCTCGGGACTGGGGCGAGAGACCCAGTACTTC. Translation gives CASSSGLGRETQYF.

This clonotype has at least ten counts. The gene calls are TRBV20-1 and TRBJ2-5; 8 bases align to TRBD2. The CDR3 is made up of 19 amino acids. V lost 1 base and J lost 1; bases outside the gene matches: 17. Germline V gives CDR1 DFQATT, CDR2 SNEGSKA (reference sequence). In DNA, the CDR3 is TGCAGTGCTAGAGCGCCCGCTGTAGGAGCGGGAGAAATCCAAGAGACCCAGTACTTC. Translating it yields CSARAPAVGAGEIQETQYF.

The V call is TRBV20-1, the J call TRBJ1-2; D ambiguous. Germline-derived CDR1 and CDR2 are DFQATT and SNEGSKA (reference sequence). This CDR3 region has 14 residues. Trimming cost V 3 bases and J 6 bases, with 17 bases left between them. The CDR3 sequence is CSASHDSRTHGYTF. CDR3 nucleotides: TGCAGTGCTAGCCATGACTCCCGCACTCATGGCTACACCTTC.

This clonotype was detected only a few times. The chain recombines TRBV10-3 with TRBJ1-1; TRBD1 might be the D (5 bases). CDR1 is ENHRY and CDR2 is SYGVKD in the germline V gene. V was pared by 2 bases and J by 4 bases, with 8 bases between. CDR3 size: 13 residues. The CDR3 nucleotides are TGTGCCATCAGTGAGGTTGGGGGCACTGAAGCTTTCTTT. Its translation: CAISEVGGTEAFF.

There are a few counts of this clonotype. The CDR3 region is CASSYKELNYNEQFF. The CDR3 DNA sequence: TGTGCCAGCTCATATAAGGAACTAAACTACAATGAGCAGTTCTTC. The chain uses TRBV18 and TRBJ2-1; D gene uncertain. V was pared by 5 bases and J by 3 bases, with 14 bases between. Germline values: CDR1 KGHSH, CDR2 LQKENI. The CDR3 sequence is 15 residues long. Variable domain in full (rest from reference TRBV18 and TRBJ2-1): NAGVMQNPRHLVRRRGQEARLRCSPMKGHSHVYWYRQLPEEGLKFMVYLQKENIIDESGMPKERFSAEFPKEGPSILRIQQVVRGDSAAYFCASSYKELNYNEQFFGPGTRLTVL.

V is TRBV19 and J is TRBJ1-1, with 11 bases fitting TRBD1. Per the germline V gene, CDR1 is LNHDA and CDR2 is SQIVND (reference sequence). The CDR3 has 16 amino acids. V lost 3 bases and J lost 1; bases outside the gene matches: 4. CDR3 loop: CASSMRTGGENTEAFF. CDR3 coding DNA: TGTGCCAGTAGTATGCGGACAGGGGGCGAGAACACTGAAGCTTTCTTT.